This TCR beta chain comes out of a study of OX40 agonist ivuxolimab in advanced cancers. Turning to the study itself: Patients' therapy was ivuxolimab, an antibody that acts as an agonist of OX40 (CD134). Males comprised approximately 84% of the group, whose mean age was about 62 years (range about 20 to 79). Findings of the study overall: Low normalized T-cell clonal expansion was additionally recorded for some nonresponders.

For this clone: Its antigen remains unknown.

Germline V gene data show CDR1 as SGHVS and CDR2 as FQNEAQ. This CDR3 comprises 15 residues. Trimming cost V 1 base and J 1 base, with 10 bases left between them. Assay used: immunoSEQ multiplex PCR; TCRdb lists only in-frame clones, some missing. The sample has 55,000 to 75,000 clones, around 82% seen once; the top ten hold 8.2%. Blood was sampled at baseline, cycle 4 day 1, and cycle 7 day 1. The sequence derives from an adult with an advanced solid tumor such as melanoma, head and neck, liver or kidney cancer. The sequencing here drew on CD4+ or CD8+ T cells sorted from blood, taken in a trial of the OX40 agonist ivuxolimab. The chain links TRBV7-8 to TRBJ1-1; a possible D gene is TRBD1 (5 bases). The CDR3 sequence: CASSLDRGANTEAFF. The CDR3 coding sequence is TGTGCCAGCAGCTTAGACAGAGGGGCGAACACTGAAGCTTTCTTT.